These 6 T cell receptor beta chains originate from one sample sequenced in a study of cytomegalovirus exposure and HLA in healthy donors. The PCR employed 60 Vbeta primers together with 13 Jbeta primers. Clones were sequenced by immunoSEQ multiplex PCR, and TCRdb holds only the in-frame ones, with some missing. The table has 150,000 to 180,000 clones, less than 85% seen once. Sequencing input: PBMCs. The receptor set was obtained from a woman aged 50 to 65 in good health and CMV-seropositive.

The chain is built from TRBV7-8 and TRBJ2-3, with 7 bases fitting TRBD2. The J segment lost 3 bases and the V segment lost 2 bases, leaving 5 bases of the junction unmatched. This CDR3 contains 15 residues. Germline CDR1 reads SGHVS; CDR2 reads FQNEAQ. The chain's CDR3 is CASSLLRGRTDTQYF. Here the CDR3 DNA reads TGTGCCAGCAGCTTATTGCGGGGGAGGACAGATACGCAGTATTTT.

The J gene is TRBJ2-7, the V gene TRBV10-3; D possibly corresponds to TRBD1 (6 bases). CDR1 and CDR2 (germline): ENHRY, SYGVKD. V lost 6 bases and J lost 5, with 17 bases in between. The CDR3 runs 14 residues. The CDR3: CAIRTGQGSNEQYF. CDR3 DNA sequence: TGTGCCATCAGGACCGGGCAGGGGAGTAACGAGCAGTACTTC.

The V call is TRBV5-1, the J call TRBJ2-7, with D possibly being TRBD2 (6 bases). There are 13 residues in the CDR3. The V gene lost 3 bases and the J gene lost 5 bases, with 12 bases spanning the gap. Germline CDR1 SGHRS, CDR2 YFSETQ. The CDR3 DNA reads TGCGCCAGCAGCTGGGGACTTTTCGACGAGCAGTACTTC. Its translation: CASSWGLFDEQYF.

V is TRBV19 and J is TRBJ2-7; TRBD1 is a possible D gene (5 bases). Trimming pared 1 base from V and 3 bases from J, leaving 7 bases between. The CDR3 contains 13 residues. The germline CDR1 and CDR2 sequences are LNHDA and SQIVND (reference sequence). The CDR3 DNA reads TGTGCCAGTAGTATAGGGCAGGGCTACGAGCAGTACTTC. It codes for CASSIGQGYEQYF.

The chain couples TRBV6-6 to TRBJ2-7; weak D call: TRBD1 (6 bases). Trimming removed 2 bases at V and 1 base at J, with 9 bases between. The CDR3 is 14 residues long. Germline V gene lookup returns CDR1 MNHNY and CDR2 SVGAGI (reference sequence). The CDR3 DNA is TGTGCCAGCAGTTACATGACAGGTTCCTACGAGCAGTACTTC. This codes for CASSYMTGSYEQYF.

This chain uses TRBV12-5 with TRBJ2-3; 10 positions agree with TRBD1. From germline, CDR1 is LGHNT and CDR2 FRNRAP. The CDR3 sequence is 15 residues long. The V and J ends lost 4 bases and 5 bases, in that order; junction bases with no gene match: 6. The CDR3: CASGWGTGEGDTQYF. The CDR3 DNA reads TGTGCTAGTGGTTGGGGGACAGGGGAGGGAGATACGCAGTATTTT. The variable domain in full, with the rest retrieved from reference TRBV12-5 and TRBJ2-3, is DARVTQTPRHKVTEMGQEVTMRCQPILGHNTVFWYRQTMMQGLELLAYFRNRAPLDDSGMPKDRFSAEMPDATLATLKIQPSEPRDSAVYFCASGWGTGEGDTQYFGPGTRLTVL.